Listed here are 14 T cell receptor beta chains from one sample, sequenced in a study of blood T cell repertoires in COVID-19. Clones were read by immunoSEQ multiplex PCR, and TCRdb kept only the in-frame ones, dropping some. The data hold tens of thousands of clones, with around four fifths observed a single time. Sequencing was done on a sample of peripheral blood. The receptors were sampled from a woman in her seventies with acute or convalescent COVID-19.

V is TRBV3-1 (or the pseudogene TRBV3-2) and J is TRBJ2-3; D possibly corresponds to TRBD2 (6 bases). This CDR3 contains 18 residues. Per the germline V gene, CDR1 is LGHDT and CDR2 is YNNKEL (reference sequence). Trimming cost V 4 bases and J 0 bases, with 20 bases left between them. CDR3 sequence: CASSRILADLPSTDTQYF. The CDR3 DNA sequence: TGTGCCAGCAGCCGAATCTTAGCGGACCTGCCTAGCACAGATACGCAGTATTTT.

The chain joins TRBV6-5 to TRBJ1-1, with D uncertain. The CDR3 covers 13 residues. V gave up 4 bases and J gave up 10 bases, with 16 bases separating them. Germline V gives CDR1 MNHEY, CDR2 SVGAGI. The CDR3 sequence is CASSSPKRPSAFF. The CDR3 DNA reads TGTGCCAGCAGTTCCCCAAAGAGGCCTTCAGCTTTCTTT.

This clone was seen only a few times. Here the CDR3 DNA reads TGCAGTGCCCAGGGAAACGAGCAGTACGTC. Translating gives CSAQGNEQYV. The chain has TRBV20-1 and TRBJ2-7, with a possible D match to TRBD1 (5 bases). V lost 6 bases and J 5 bases, leaving 8 bases between the germline ends. Germline-derived CDR1 and CDR2 are DFQATT and SNEGSKA (reference sequence). CDR3 length: 10 residues.

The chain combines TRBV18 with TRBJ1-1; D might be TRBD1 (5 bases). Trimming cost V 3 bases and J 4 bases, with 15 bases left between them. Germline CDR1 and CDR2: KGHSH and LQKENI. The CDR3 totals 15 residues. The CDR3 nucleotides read TGTGCCAGCTCACCGTTTGGGGCCGATGGCACTGAAGCTTTCTTT. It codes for CASSPFGADGTEAFF.

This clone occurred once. The CDR3, as DNA: TGTGCCAGCAGCCACCGGACAGGGCGTCCCACCGGGGAGCTGTTTTTT. This sequence encodes CASSHRTGRPTGELFF. The chain joins TRBV7-2 to TRBJ2-2, with 8 nucleotides matching TRBD1. Germline V gives CDR1 SGHTA, CDR2 FQGNSA. The CDR3 extends over 16 amino acids. J was trimmed by 4 bases and V by 5 bases; bases with no gene match: 9.

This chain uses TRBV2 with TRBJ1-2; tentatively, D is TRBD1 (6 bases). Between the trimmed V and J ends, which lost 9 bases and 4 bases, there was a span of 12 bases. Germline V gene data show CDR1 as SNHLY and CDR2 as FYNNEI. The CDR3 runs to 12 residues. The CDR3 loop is CARANRAYGYTF. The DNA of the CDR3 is TGTGCCAGAGCTAACAGGGCCTATGGCTACACCTTC.

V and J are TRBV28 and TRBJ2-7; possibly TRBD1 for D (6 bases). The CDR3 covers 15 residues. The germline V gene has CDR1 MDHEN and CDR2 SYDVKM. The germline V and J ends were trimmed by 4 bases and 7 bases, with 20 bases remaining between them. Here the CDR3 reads CASSSPLQGSREQYF. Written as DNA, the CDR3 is TGTGCCAGCAGTTCCCCTCTACAGGGATCGAGGGAGCAGTACTTC. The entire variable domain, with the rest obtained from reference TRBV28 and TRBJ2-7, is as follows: DVKVTQSSRYLVKRTGEKVFLECVQDMDHENMFWYRQDPGLGLRLIYFSYDVKMKEKGDIPEGYSVSREKKERFSLILESASTNQTSMYLCASSSPLQGSREQYFGPGTRLTVT.

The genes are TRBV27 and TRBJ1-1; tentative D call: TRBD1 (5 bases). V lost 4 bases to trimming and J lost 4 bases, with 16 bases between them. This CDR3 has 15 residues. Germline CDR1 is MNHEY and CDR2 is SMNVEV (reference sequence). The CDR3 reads CASSSSGGGGTEAFF. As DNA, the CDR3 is TGTGCCAGCAGTTCTAGCGGGGGGGGTGGCACTGAAGCTTTCTTT.

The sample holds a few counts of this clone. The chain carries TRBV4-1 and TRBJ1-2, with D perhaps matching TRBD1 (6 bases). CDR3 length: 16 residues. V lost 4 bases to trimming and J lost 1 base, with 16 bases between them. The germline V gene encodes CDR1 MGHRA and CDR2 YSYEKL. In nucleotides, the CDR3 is TGCGCCAGCAGCCCCCCGGCCAGGGGTGATAACTATGGCTACACCTTC. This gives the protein CASSPPARGDNYGYTF.

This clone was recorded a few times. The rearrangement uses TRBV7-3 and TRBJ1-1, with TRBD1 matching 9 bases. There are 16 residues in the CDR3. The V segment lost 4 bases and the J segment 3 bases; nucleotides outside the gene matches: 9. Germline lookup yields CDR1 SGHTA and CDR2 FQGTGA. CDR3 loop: CASSSYTYRGHTEAFF. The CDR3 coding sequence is TGTGCCAGCAGCTCCTATACTTACAGGGGGCACACTGAAGCTTTCTTT. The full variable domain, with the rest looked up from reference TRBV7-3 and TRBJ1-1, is GAGVSQTPSNKVTEKGKYVELRCDPISGHTALYWYRQSLGQGPEFLIYFQGTGAADDSGLPNDRFFAVRPEGSVSTLKIQRTERGDSAVYLCASSSYTYRGHTEAFFGQGTRLTVV.

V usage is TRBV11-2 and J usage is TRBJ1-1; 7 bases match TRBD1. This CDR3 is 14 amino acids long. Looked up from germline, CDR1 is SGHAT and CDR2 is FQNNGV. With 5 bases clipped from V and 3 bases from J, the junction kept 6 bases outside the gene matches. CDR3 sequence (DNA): TGTGCCAGCAGCCAGTACAGGGGTCACACTGAAGCTTTCTTT. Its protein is CASSQYRGHTEAFF.

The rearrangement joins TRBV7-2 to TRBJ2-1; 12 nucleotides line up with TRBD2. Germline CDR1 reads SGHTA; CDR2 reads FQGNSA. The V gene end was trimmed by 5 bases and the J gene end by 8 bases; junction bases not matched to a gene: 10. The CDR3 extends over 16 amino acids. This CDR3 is CASSALAGGPFDEQFF. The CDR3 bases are TGTGCCAGCAGCGCCCTAGCGGGGGGGCCTTTCGATGAGCAGTTCTTC.

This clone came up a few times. The chain's CDR3 is CASSTGRDQPQHF. CDR3 in DNA: TGTGCCAGCAGTACAGGGAGGGATCAGCCCCAGCATTTT. This chain uses TRBV6-5 with TRBJ1-5; possibly TRBD1 for D (6 bases). V shed 5 bases and J shed 5 bases, with 10 bases lying between them. From germline, CDR1 is MNHEY and CDR2 SVGAGI. The CDR3 has 13 amino acids.

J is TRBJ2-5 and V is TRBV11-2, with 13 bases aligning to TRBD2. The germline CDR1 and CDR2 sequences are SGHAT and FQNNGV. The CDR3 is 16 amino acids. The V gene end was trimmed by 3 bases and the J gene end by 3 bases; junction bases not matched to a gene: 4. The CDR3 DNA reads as TGTGCCAGCAGCTTTCGACTAGCGGGGGGTGAAGAGACCCAGTACTTC. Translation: CASSFRLAGGEETQYF.